The clone carrying this T cell receptor beta chain was recorded a few times. Its antigen is as yet unknown. This record comes from a study of vaccination effects on CD4 cells after COVID-19. The CDR3 is 14 residues long. Germline CDR1 is SGDLS and CDR2 is YYNGEE. V was shortened by 0 bases and J by 4 bases, with 10 bases between the two germline ends. Cells that had been cultured for 10 days were the source of isolated CD4+ T cells. Two-dose BNT162b2 or mRNA-1273 vaccination was given to participants. Having tested negative for nucleocapsid antibodies, the vaccine recipients showed no prior SARS-CoV-2 infection. Both day 3 and day 7 saw half the medium replaced with IL-2 medium. Measured with immunoSEQ multiplex PCR; TCRdb has only the in-frame clones, and not every one. The table has more than 60,000 clones, just under 75% seen once.

This receptor was taken from a human donor who received a COVID-19 vaccine. Material: CD4+ T cells from PBMCs cultured without peptide, obtained after COVID-19 vaccination. The rearrangement links TRBV9 to TRBJ2-5, with D perhaps TRBD1 (6 bases). The CDR3 protein is CASSVGGHSETQYF. Written as DNA, the CDR3 is TGTGCCAGCAGCGTAGGGGGGCATTCAGAGACCCAGTACTTC. Complete variable domain (other parts from reference TRBV9 and TRBJ2-5): DSGVTQTPKHLITATGQRVTLRCSPRSGDLSVYWYQQSLDQGLQFLIQYYNGEERAKGNILERFSAQQFPDLHSELNLSSLELGDSALYFCASSVGGHSETQYFGPGTRLLVL.